The 9 T cell receptor beta chains below all came from one sample that was sequenced in a study of human CD8 memory T cell subsets. Production of TCR beta libraries used UMI-labeled 5' RACE as the method. TCRdb re-called the 5' RACE reads, yielding one record per CDR3 amino acid sequence without DNA. The ten most abundant clones cover more than 20% of a sample with under 5,000 distinct CDR3 sequences. The sample was CD8+ effector memory T cells (TEM) sorted from PBMCs. The subset was: effector memory CD8 T cells, CCR7- CD45RO+ CD95+. These TCRs come from a human donor in good health.

This chain's CDR3 is CASSQARADQETQYF. This chain links TRBV4-2 with TRBJ2-5; TCRdb's D call of TRBD2 is untestable without DNA. The CDR3 runs 15 residues. Germline-derived CDR1 and CDR2 are LGHNA and YNFKEQ.

The chain couples TRBV27 to TRBJ2-1; the D gene TCRdb calls, TRBD2, cannot be checked with no DNA. Germline V gives CDR1 MNHEY, CDR2 SMNVEV (reference sequence). The CDR3 totals 15 residues. The CDR3 sequence: CASSYTAGGINEQFF.

This clonotype is deemed medium-sized by its frequency. The CDR3 region is CATSRESEGQAGANVLTF. This chain joins TRBV15 and TRBJ2-6; TCRdb's assignment of TRBD1 cannot be checked, as there is no DNA. From germline, CDR1 is LNHNV and CDR2 YYDKDF (reference sequence). The CDR3 runs 18 residues.

The chain uses TRBV13 and TRBJ2-1. Germline lookup yields CDR1 PRHDT and CDR2 FYEKMQ (reference sequence). The CDR3 length is 15 residues. CDR3 sequence reads: CASSLQGGSHNEQFF.

This chain uses TRBV28 with TRBJ2-7; TCRdb outputs TRBD2, but without DNA this stays unchecked. Germline V CDR1 and CDR2: MDHEN, SYDVKM. This CDR3 comprises 16 residues. This CDR3 is CASSFPGTSGPYEQYF.

This clonotype is medium-sized by frequency. The chain employs TRBV20-1 and TRBJ2-7; checking the TCRdb D call of TRBD1 is not possible without DNA. CDR1 and CDR2 from the germline V gene are DFQATT and SNEGSKA (reference sequence). CDR3 length: 14 amino acids. The CDR3 loop reads CSARAPVERNEQYF.

This sequence joins TRBV20-1 and TRBJ2-1; TCRdb proposes TRBD1, but this gene call is untestable without DNA. Looked up from germline, CDR1 is DFQATT and CDR2 is SNEGSKA (reference sequence). The CDR3 consists of 15 residues. CDR3 protein: CSARDFSGGDNEQFF.

The chain is built from TRBV5-1 and TRBJ2-5; with no DNA, the TCRdb D assignment of TRBD1 cannot be verified. Germline CDR1 SGHRS, CDR2 YFSETQ. This CDR3 has 14 residues. CDR3 region: CASSLGQGQETQYF. The full variable domain, rest sourced from reference TRBV5-1 and TRBJ2-5, is KAGVTQTPRYLIKTRGQQVTLSCSPISGHRSVSWYQQTPGQGLQFLFEYFSETQRNKGNFPGRFSGRQFSNSRSEMNVSTLELGDSALYLCASSLGQGQETQYFGPGTRLLVL.

The chain joins TRBV6-2 or TRBV6-3 to TRBJ2-1; TCRdb outputs TRBD2, but without DNA this stays unchecked. The CDR3 has 14 amino acids. CDR1 and CDR2 from the germline V gene are MNHEY and SVGEGT. CDR3 region: CASSIPGGSSEQFF.